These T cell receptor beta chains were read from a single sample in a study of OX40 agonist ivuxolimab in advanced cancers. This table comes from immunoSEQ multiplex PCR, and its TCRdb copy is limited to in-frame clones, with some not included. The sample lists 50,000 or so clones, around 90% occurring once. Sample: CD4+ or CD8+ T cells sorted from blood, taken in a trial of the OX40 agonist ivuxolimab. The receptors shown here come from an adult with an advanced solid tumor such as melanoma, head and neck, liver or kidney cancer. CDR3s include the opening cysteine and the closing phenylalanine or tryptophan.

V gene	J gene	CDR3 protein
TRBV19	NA	CASSMRLDSYEQYF
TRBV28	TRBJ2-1	CASSRAGGPYNEQFF
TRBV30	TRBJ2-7	CAWGYSYEQYF
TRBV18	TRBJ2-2	CASSPSVPGGANTGELFF
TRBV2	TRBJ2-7	CASSVQGISEQYF
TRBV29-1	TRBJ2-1	CSVERGQGASYNEQFF
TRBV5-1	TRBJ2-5	CASSRTGGVETQYF
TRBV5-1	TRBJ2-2	CASSLGQGATGELFF
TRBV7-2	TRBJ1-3	CASSLAAASGNTIYF
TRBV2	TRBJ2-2	CASSTGLAGTGELFF
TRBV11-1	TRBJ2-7	CASSFRTVSYEQYF
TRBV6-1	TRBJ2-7	CASTEGAGYEQYF
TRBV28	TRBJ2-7	CASRSPTSSYEQYF
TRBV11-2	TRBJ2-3	CASSLTTDTQYF
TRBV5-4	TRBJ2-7	CASSLVSASSEQYF
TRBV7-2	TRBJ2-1	CASSLSGVNEQFF
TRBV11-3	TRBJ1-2	CASSADRTLVSGYTF
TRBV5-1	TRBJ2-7	CASSHPQGASSEQYF
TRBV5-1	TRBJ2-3	CASSSGFGTDTQYF
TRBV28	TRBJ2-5	CASSFDRQETQYF
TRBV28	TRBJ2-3	CASSPTSGITDTQYF
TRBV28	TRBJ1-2	CASSLPQGVGGYTF
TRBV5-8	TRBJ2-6	CASSLGQPGANVLTF
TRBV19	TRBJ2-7	CASSILSGSDEQYF
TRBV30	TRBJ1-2	CAWSASRLFSF
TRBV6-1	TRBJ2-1	CASSEAIGSGWNEQFF
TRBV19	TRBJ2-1	CASKGTGGPLNEQFF
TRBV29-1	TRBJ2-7	CSVRTLADTYEQYF
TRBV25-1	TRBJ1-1	CASSDGQTNTEAFF
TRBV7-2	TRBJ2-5	CASSLASPTSGQETQYF
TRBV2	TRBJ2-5	CASSEAGKTQYF
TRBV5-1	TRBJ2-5	CASSFLGTTQETQYF
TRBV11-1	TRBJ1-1	CASSSSDRVATEAFF
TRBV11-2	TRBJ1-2	CASSLERNSNYGYTF
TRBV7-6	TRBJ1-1	CASSSGRSMTEAFF
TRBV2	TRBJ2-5	CASGWTEKETQYF
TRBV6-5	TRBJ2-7	CATSPLAGYEQYF
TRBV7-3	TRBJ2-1	CASSLGLAGIYEQFF
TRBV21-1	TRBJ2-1	CASSNSGFDEQFF
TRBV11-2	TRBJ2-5	CASSFGRETQYF
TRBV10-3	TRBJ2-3	CAISSQVAGSTDTQYF
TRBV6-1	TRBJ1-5	CASRLDGNNQPQHF
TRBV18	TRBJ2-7	CASSPPAGYSYEQYF
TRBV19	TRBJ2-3	CASNTETGLPYF
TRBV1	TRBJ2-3	CTSSQDILHDTQYF
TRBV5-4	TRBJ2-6	CASSLAGTGANVLTF
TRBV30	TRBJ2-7	CAWSRKTSGSGYEQYF
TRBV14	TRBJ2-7	CASSMPTSGESYEQYF
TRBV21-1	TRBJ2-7	CASSKQTSGRAPPNYEQYF
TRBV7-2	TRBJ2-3	CASSTYTDTQYF
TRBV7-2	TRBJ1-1	CASSPYTEAFF
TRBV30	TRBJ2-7	CAWSVPGLAGVYEQYF
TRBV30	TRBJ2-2	CAWSPDGAGELFF
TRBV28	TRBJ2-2	CASRDGQAAGELFF